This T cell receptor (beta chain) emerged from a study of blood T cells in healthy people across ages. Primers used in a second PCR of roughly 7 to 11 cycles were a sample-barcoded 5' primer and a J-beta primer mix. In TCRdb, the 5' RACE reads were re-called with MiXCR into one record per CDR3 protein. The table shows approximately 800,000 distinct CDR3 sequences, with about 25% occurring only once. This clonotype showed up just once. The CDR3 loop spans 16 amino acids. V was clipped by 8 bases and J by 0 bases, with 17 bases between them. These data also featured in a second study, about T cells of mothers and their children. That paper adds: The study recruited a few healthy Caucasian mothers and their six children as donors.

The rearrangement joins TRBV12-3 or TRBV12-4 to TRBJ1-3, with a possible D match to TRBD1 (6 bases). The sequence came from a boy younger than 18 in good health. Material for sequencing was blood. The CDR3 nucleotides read TGTGCCAGCGACCGAGCGGGAGGGGGCTCTGGAAACACCATATATTTT. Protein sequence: CASDRAGGGSGNTIYF.